What follows are 21 T cell receptor beta chains derived from one specimen sequenced in a study of shared clonotypes between healthy human individuals. Assay: immunoSEQ multiplex PCR; the TCRdb copy retains only in-frame clones and omits some. The sample records about 960,000 clones, around 80% being singletons. Sequenced material: memory CD4+ T cells sorted from blood. Subset here: CD45RA-negative fraction. These receptors were collected from a man aged 18 to 30 in good health.

The V call is TRBV19, the J call TRBJ1-6, with 7 bases matching TRBD1. This CDR3 is built from 15 residues. Unmatched junction bases numbered 9, after V lost 6 bases and J lost 7 bases. The germline gives CDR1 LNHDA, CDR2 SQIVND (reference sequence). The CDR3 coding sequence is TGTGCCAGTAGAGGACAGGCCACAGACAATTCACCCCTCCACTTT. Translating gives CASRGQATDNSPLHF.

This chain uses TRBV9 with TRBJ2-3; no firm D call. Trimming pared 0 bases from V and 0 bases from J, leaving 8 bases between. Germline-derived CDR1 and CDR2 are SGDLS and YYNGEE. The CDR3 spans 15 residues. In DNA, the CDR3 is TGTGCCAGCAGCGTAGTGGCTGGAAGCACAGATACGCAGTATTTT. This sequence encodes CASSVVAGSTDTQYF. Variable domain in full (rest from reference TRBV9 and TRBJ2-3): DSGVTQTPKHLITATGQRVTLRCSPRSGDLSVYWYQQSLDQGLQFLIQYYNGEERAKGNILERFSAQQFPDLHSELNLSSLELGDSALYFCASSVVAGSTDTQYFGPGTRLTVL.

A few counts support this clone. V gene TRBV18 combines with J gene TRBJ2-1; 8 bases align to TRBD1. The V and J ends lost 7 bases and 0 bases, in that order; junction bases with no gene match: 5. The CDR3 length is 15 residues. CDR1 and CDR2 from the germline V gene are KGHSH and LQKENI. This chain's CDR3 is CASCRDRSSYNEQFF. The CDR3 DNA reads as TGTGCCAGCTGCCGGGACAGGTCCTCCTACAATGAGCAGTTCTTC.

This clone was detected only a few times. The chain joins TRBV5-1 to TRBJ2-7; tentative D call: TRBD2 (5 bases). Trimming left V 0 bases short and J 6 bases short, with 13 bases between. The germline V gene has CDR1 SGHRS and CDR2 YFSETQ. CDR3 length equals 14 residues. DNA for the CDR3: TGCGCCAGCAGCTTGGGACGGGAAAAATCCGAGCAGTACTTC. Translation: CASSLGREKSEQYF.

J is TRBJ1-1 and V is TRBV10-1, with D possibly TRBD1 on 5 matching bases. The CDR3 covers 13 residues. The germline gives CDR1 WNHNN, CDR2 SYGVQD (reference sequence). V lost 6 bases and J lost 4, with 12 bases in between. The CDR3 DNA reads as TGCGCCAGCAGCCCCGGACATGTCACTGAAGCTTTCTTT. Amino acids: CASSPGHVTEAFF.

The rearrangement uses TRBV2 and TRBJ1-2; D call uncertain. Per germline, CDR1 SNHLY and CDR2 FYNNEI. This CDR3 contains 12 residues. V was clipped by 7 bases and J by 1 base, with 7 bases between them. Here the CDR3 DNA reads TGTGCCAGCAACAGAGTTAACTATGGCTACACCTTC. Translated, it gives CASNRVNYGYTF.

Points on this clone: Other DNA sequences in the same sample also yield this CDR3. The chain couples TRBV30 to TRBJ1-2, with D tentatively TRBD1 (6 bases). The CDR3 has 13 residues. V lost 4 bases and J 1 base, leaving 10 bases between the germline ends. Looked up from germline, CDR1 is GTSNPN and CDR2 is SVGIG (reference sequence). CDR3 sequence (DNA): TGTGCCTGGAACAGGGCTATTAACTATGGCTACACCTTC. The encoded protein is CAWNRAINYGYTF.

The chain recombines TRBV14 with TRBJ1-1; D remains ambiguous. Germline loops: CDR1 SGHDN, CDR2 FVKESK. This CDR3 is 11 amino acids long. Trimming shortened V by 5 bases and J by 14 bases, and 15 bases separated the two germline ends. CDR3 DNA: TGTGCCAGCAGCTCCCGCCTCATGGTATTCTTT. Translated: CASSSRLMVFF.

The CDR3 spells CASSPDGGGLGVNEKLFF. CDR3 DNA sequence: TGTGCCAGCAGCCCCGACGGTGGGGGGCTGGGGGTTAATGAAAAACTGTTTTTT. This chain links TRBV11-2 with TRBJ1-4, with a tentative D call TRBD1 (6 bases). The V gene's germline CDR1 is SGHAT and CDR2 FQNNGV. The CDR3 loop spans 18 amino acids. Deletions cut 5 bases from V and 4 bases from J, with 23 bases between.

The chain recombines TRBV2 with TRBJ2-7, with 10 positions matching TRBD2. Trimming cost V 5 bases and J 5 bases; bases outside gene matches: 18. The CDR3 spans 18 residues. Germline lookup yields CDR1 SNHLY and CDR2 FYNNEI. As DNA, the CDR3 is TGTGCCAGCAGTCCACGGACTAGCGGTACTTTCGGAGTCAACGAGCAGTACTTC. This sequence encodes CASSPRTSGTFGVNEQYF.

The chain links TRBV6-4 to TRBJ2-1, with 9 nucleotides matching TRBD2. V shed 0 bases, J shed 3 bases, and the junction held 6 bases outside the gene matches. The germline V gene encodes CDR1 MRHNA and CDR2 SNTAGT. The length of the CDR3 is 17 residues. DNA for the CDR3: TGTGCCAGCAGTGACTCCCCGACTAGCGGACTCTACAATGAGCAGTTCTTC. This sequence encodes CASSDSPTSGLYNEQFF.

V is TRBV7-8 and J is TRBJ1-6, with D possibly matching TRBD1 (6 bases). Germline CDR1 SGHVS, CDR2 FQNEAQ. The CDR3 runs 14 residues. V lost 0 bases to trimming and J lost 14 bases, with 14 bases between them. CDR3: CASSLARGAGSLHF. The CDR3 DNA is TGTGCCAGCAGCTTAGCGCGGGGGGCCGGGTCCCTCCACTTT. The full variable domain, in which reference TRBV7-8 and TRBJ1-6 provide the parts outside the CDR3, is GAGVSQSPRYKVAKRGQDVALRCDPISGHVSLFWYQQALGQGPEFLTYFQNEAQLDKSGLPSDRFFAERPEGSVSTLKIQRTQQEDSAVYLCASSLARGAGSLHFGNGTRLTVT.

In this sample, this clone turned up once. This chain connects TRBV5-6 to TRBJ2-7; D might be TRBD2 (5 bases). The CDR3 sequence is 14 residues long. Germline lookup yields CDR1 SGHDT and CDR2 YYEEEE. V was shortened by 0 bases and J by 1 base, with 8 bases between the two germline ends. In DNA, the CDR3 is TGTGCCAGCAGCTTGGGCCGCGGGTCCTACGAGCAGTACTTC. Its protein is CASSLGRGSYEQYF.

The CDR3 DNA reads TGTGCCACCCAAGGGGGAACCCCAACCTACGAGCAGTACTTC. Translated, it gives CATQGGTPTYEQYF. The chain has TRBV10-3 and TRBJ2-7; TRBD1 is a possible D gene (6 bases). The length of the CDR3 is 14 residues. Germline CDR1 ENHRY, CDR2 SYGVKD. With 10 bases removed from V and 2 bases from J, the gap between germline ends came to 18 bases.

The V call is TRBV18, the J call TRBJ2-7; D is unresolved. The germline V and J ends were trimmed by 6 bases and 0 bases, with 15 bases remaining between them. CDR1 and CDR2 (germline): KGHSH, LQKENI. The CDR3 runs 15 residues. The CDR3 loop is CASSALSPLSYEQYF. CDR3 bases: TGTGCCAGCTCGGCGTTATCCCCCCTCTCCTACGAGCAGTACTTC.

This clone was picked up a small number of times. This sequence joins TRBV30 and TRBJ1-6, with TRBD1 matching 9 bases. The V and J ends lost 3 bases and 6 bases, in that order; junction bases with no gene match: 3. Germline V CDR1 and CDR2: GTSNPN, SVGIG (reference sequence). The CDR3 totals 14 residues. The CDR3: CAWRRTGANSPLHF. The CDR3 bases are TGTGCCTGGAGGAGGACAGGGGCTAATTCACCCCTCCACTTT.

The chain couples TRBV7-8 to TRBJ1-5, with D unresolved. V was cut by 5 bases and J by 5 bases, with 10 bases left in between. Germline assignment: CDR1 SGHVS and CDR2 FQNEAQ. CDR3 length: 13 amino acids. CDR3 in DNA: TGTGCCAGCAGCCCGCAGGCGGATCAGCCCCAGCATTTT. Translated: CASSPQADQPQHF.

The V call is TRBV5-4, the J call TRBJ1-2, with 9 bases aligning to TRBD1. The length of the CDR3 is 16 residues. CDR1 SGHNT and CDR2 YYREEE come from the germline V gene (reference sequence). J gave up 8 bases and V 0 bases, and 11 bases lay outside the gene matches. The CDR3 nucleotides are TGTGCCAGCAGCTTGGGACAAACCGGGACAGGGCGCGGCTACACCTTC. Translated: CASSLGQTGTGRGYTF.

This chain joins TRBV7-9 and TRBJ2-7; the match to TRBD1 covers 8 bases. Trimming took 10 bases from V and 3 from J; bases not matched to a gene: 11. The CDR3 is 14 amino acids. Per germline, CDR1 SEHNR and CDR2 FQNEAQ (reference sequence). The CDR3 DNA reads TGTGCCACCCCCGGACAGGGAAAAAACTACGAGCAGTACTTC. Protein product: CATPGQGKNYEQYF. Combining the CDR3 with reference TRBV7-9 and TRBJ2-7 gives the whole variable domain DTGVSQNPRHKITKRGQNVTFRCDPISEHNRLYWYRQTLGQGPEFLTYFQNEAQLEKSRLLSDRFSAERPKGSFSTLEIQRTEQGDSAMYLCATPGQGKNYEQYFGPGTRLTVT.

This chain links TRBV30 with TRBJ1-1, with D perhaps TRBD1 (5 bases). Germline V gives CDR1 GTSNPN, CDR2 SVGIG (reference sequence). The CDR3 has 15 amino acids. V was clipped by 5 bases and J by 4 bases, with 20 bases between them. CDR3: CAWAPNSQAPTEAFF. The CDR3 DNA reads TGTGCCTGGGCGCCAAACTCACAGGCCCCCACTGAAGCTTTCTTT.

On this clone itself: Other DNA sequences in this specimen translate into the identical CDR3. The chain employs TRBV10-3 and TRBJ2-1; D is perhaps TRBD1 or TRBD2 (5 bases each). Per germline, CDR1 ENHRY and CDR2 SYGVKD. The germline V and J ends were trimmed by 4 bases and 5 bases, with 9 bases remaining between them. The CDR3 is made up of 13 amino acids. In nucleotides, the CDR3 is TGTGCCATCAGTGGGGACGGAGACAATGAGCAGTTCTTC. It encodes CAISGDGDNEQFF.